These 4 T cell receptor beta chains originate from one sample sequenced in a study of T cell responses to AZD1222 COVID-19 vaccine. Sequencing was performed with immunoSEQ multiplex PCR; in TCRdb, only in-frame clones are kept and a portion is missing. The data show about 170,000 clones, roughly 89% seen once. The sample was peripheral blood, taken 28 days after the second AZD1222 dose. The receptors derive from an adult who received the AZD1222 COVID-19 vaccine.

The CDR3 DNA follows: TGTGCCAGCAGTCATGGGACTATCTCGAACACCGGGGAGCTGTTTTTT. Residues: CASSHGTISNTGELFF. The rearrangement joins TRBV7-8 to TRBJ2-2, with TRBD2 matching 7 bases. The junction had 7 bases not matched to a gene; V was cut back by 6 bases and J by 0 bases. In germline, CDR1 is SGHVS, CDR2 FQNEAQ. The CDR3 is 16 residues long.

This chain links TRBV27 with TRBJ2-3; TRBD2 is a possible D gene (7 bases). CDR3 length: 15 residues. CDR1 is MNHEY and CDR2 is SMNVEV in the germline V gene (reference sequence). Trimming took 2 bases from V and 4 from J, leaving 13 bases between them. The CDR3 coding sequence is TGTGCCAGCAGTTTACTAGGGGGGGCCCCAGATACGCAGTATTTT. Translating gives CASSLLGGAPDTQYF.

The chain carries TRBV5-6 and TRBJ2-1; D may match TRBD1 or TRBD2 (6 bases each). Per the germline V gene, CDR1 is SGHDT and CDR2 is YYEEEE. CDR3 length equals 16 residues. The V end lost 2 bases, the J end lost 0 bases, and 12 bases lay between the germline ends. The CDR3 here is CASSFRGASSYNEQFF. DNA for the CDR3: TGTGCCAGCAGCTTTAGGGGGGCGAGCTCCTACAATGAGCAGTTCTTC.

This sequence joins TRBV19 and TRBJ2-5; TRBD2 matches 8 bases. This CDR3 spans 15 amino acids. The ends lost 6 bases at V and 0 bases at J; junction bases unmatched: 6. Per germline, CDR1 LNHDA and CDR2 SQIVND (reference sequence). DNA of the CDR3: TGTGCCAGTAGACCTCGGGGGGGATACCAAGAGACCCAGTACTTC. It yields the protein CASRPRGGYQETQYF.